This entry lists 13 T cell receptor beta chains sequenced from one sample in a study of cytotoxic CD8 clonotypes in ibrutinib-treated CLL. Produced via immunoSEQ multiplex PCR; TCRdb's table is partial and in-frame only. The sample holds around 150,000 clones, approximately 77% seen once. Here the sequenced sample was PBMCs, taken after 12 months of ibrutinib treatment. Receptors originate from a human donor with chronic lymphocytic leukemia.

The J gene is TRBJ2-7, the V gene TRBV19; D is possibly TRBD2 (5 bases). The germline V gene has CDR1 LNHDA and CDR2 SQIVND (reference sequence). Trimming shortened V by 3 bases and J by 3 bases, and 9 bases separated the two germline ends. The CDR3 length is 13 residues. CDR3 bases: TGTGCCAGTAGTATCGGACTCCACTACGAGCAGTACTTC. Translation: CASSIGLHYEQYF.

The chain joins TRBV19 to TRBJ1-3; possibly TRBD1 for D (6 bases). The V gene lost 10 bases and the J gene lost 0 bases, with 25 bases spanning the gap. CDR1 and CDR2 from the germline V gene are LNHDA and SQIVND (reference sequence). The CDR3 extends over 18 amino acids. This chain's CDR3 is CATARGALAPISGNTIYF. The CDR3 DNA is TGTGCCACAGCCCGGGGGGCCTTGGCGCCTATCTCTGGAAACACCATATATTTT. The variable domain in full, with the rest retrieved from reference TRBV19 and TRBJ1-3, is DGGITQSPKYLFRKEGQNVTLSCEQNLNHDAMYWYRQDPGQGLRLIYYSQIVNDFQKGDIAEGYSVSREKKESFPLTVTSAQKNPTAFYLCATARGALAPISGNTIYFGEGSWLTVV.

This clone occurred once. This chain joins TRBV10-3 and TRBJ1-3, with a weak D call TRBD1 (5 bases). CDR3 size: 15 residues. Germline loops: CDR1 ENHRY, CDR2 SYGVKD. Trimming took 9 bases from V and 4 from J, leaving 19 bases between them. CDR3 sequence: CAINAAGTEGNTIYF. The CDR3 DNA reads TGTGCCATAAATGCCGCCGGGACGGAAGGAAACACCATATATTTT.

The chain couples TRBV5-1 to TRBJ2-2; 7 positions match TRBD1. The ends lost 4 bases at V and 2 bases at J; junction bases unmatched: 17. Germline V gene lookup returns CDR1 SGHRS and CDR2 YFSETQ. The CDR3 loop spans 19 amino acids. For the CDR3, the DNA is TGCGCCAGCAGCCCGGTCGGGACAGCGCGTATAATCAACACCGGGGAGCTGTTTTTT. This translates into CASSPVGTARIINTGELFF.

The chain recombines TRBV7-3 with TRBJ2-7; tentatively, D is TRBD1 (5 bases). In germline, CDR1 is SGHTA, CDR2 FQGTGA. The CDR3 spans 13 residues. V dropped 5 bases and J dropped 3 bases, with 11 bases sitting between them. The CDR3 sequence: CASSPPGNYEQYF. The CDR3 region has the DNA TGTGCCAGCAGCCCCCCAGGGAACTACGAGCAGTACTTC.

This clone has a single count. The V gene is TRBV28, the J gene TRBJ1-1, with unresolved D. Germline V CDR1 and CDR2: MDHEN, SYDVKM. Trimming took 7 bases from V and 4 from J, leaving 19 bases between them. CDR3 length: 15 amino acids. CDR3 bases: TGTGCCAGCACTCCTGGGGAATTGTTGCGCACTGAAGCTTTCTTT. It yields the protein CASTPGELLRTEAFF.

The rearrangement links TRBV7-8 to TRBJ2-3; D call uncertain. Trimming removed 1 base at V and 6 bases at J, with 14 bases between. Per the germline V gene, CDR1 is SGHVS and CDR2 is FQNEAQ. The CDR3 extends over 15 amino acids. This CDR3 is CASSLEVVIKDTQYF. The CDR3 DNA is TGTGCCAGCAGCTTAGAGGTGGTTATAAAGGATACGCAGTATTTT.

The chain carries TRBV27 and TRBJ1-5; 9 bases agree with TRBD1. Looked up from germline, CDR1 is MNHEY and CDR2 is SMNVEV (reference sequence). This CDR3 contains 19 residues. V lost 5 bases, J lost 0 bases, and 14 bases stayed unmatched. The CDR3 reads CASSLRQGVSDYSNQPQHF. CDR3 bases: TGTGCCAGCAGTCTAAGACAGGGGGTAAGCGACTATAGCAATCAGCCCCAGCATTTT.

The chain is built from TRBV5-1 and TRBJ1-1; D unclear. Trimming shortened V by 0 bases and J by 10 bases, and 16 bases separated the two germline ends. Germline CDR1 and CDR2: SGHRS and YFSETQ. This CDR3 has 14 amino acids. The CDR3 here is CASSLDAAAMLAFF. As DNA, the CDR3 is TGCGCCAGCAGCTTGGATGCGGCTGCAATGTTAGCTTTCTTT.

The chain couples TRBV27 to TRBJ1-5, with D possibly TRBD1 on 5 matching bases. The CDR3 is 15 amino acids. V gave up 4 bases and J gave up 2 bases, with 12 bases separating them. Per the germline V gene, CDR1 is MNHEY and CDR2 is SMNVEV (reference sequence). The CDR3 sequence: CASSSAPGGNQPQHF. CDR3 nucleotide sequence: TGTGCCAGCAGTTCAGCCCCGGGGGGCAATCAGCCCCAGCATTTT.

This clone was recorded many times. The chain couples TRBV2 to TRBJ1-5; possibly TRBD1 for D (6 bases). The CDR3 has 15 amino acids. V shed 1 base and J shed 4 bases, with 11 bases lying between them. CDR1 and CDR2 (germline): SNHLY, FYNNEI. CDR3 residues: CASSEGRTANQPQHF. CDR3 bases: TGTGCCAGCAGTGAAGGACGGACAGCGAATCAGCCCCAGCATTTT. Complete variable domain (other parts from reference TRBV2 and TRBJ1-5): EPEVTQTPSHQVTQMGQEVILRCVPISNHLYFYWYRQILGQKVEFLVSFYNNEISEKSEIFDDQFSVERPDGSNFTLKIRSTKLEDSAMYFCASSEGRTANQPQHFGDGTRLSIL.

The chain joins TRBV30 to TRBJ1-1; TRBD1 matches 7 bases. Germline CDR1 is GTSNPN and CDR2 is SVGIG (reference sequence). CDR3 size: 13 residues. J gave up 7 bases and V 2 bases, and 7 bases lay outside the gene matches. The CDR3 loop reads CAWSPRGGVEAFF. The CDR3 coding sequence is TGTGCCTGGAGTCCCAGGGGGGGGGTTGAAGCTTTCTTT. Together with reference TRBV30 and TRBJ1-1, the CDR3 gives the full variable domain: SQTIHQWPATLVQPVGSPLSLECTVEGTSNPNLYWYRQAAGRGLQLLFYSVGIGQISSEVPQNLSASRPQDRQFILSSKKLLLSDSGFYLCAWSPRGGVEAFFGQGTRLTVV.

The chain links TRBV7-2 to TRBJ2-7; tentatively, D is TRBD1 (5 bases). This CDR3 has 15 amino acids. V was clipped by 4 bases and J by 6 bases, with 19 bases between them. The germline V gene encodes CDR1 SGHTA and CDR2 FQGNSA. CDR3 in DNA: TGTGCCAGCAGCTCAACCCCAGGGCGGTTTCTCGAGCAGTACTTC. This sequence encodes CASSSTPGRFLEQYF.